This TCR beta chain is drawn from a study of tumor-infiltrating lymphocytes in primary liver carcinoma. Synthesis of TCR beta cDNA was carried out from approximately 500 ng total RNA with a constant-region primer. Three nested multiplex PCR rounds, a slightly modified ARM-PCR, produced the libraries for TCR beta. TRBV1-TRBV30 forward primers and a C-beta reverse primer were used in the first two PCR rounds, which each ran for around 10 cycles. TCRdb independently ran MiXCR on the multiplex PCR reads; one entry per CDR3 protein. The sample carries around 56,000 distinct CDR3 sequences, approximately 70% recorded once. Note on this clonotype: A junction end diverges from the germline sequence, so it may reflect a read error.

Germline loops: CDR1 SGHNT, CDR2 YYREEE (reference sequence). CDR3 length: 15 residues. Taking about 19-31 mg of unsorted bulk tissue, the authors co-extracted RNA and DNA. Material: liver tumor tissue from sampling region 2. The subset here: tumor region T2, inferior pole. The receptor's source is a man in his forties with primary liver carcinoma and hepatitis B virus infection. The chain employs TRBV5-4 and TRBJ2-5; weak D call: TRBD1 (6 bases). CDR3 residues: CARSLNRDGQETQYF. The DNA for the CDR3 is TGTGCCAGAAGCTTGAACAGGGACGGCCAAGAGACCCAGTACTTC.